This record concerns one TCR beta chain sequence. The source of the sample is a study of T cell responses to AZD1222 COVID-19 vaccine. Using immunoSEQ multiplex PCR, the repertoire was profiled, and TCRdb retains in-frame clones only, with some absent. The table has 40,000 to 55,000 clones, about 90% seen once. The clonotype comes from an adult who received the AZD1222 COVID-19 vaccine. The sequencing here drew on peripheral blood, taken 28 days after the second AZD1222 dose.

The CDR3 region has the DNA TGTGCCAGCAGCCAAGATCTTACACTTTCCTACGAGCAGTACTTC. Its protein is CASSQDLTLSYEQYF. This chain joins TRBV3-1 (or the pseudogene TRBV3-2) and TRBJ2-7; D not resolved. This CDR3 has 15 residues. Trimming removed 0 bases from V and 1 base from J, with 10 bases in between. Germline V gene lookup returns CDR1 LGHDT and CDR2 YNNKEL (reference sequence).